This entry is about one TCR beta chain. The data were taken from a study of T cells in Graves' hyperthyroidism and ophthalmopathy. V lost 2 bases to trimming and J lost 3 bases; unmatched junction nucleotides: 3. The CDR3 has 15 residues. Germline CDR1 reads SGHVT; CDR2 reads SQSDAQ. TCR beta CDR3 regions were amplified from RNA transcripts. Initially, a first-round RT-PCR of the TCR CDR3 employed the HTBI primer set. TCRdb called the multiplex PCR reads again in MiXCR, with one record for every CDR3 protein. The sample contains approximately 500,000 distinct CDR3 sequences, just over 45% of which appear only once. Hyperthyroidism in the patients, aged 18 to 65, was newly diagnosed and under 2 months in duration. Patients having uncontrolled infection, another autoimmune disease, pregnancy or lactation were not included.

The receptor was derived from a woman under 30 with Graves' hyperthyroidism. V gene TRBV7-4 combines with J gene TRBJ2-1; the match to TRBD1 covers 8 bases. Sequenced input: peripheral blood or thyroid tissue (not recorded which). As DNA, the CDR3 is TGTGCCAGCAGCTTACAGGGGGCATACTACAATGAGCAGTTCTTC. Translating gives CASSLQGAYYNEQFF.